The 30 T cell receptor beta chains in this list originate from one sample, sequenced in a study of CD8 T cells in Susac syndrome. RNA in amounts of about 0.5 to 1 ug was reverse transcribed with random hexamers. One entry per CDR3 protein, called by TCRdb with MiXCR from the immunoSEQ multiplex PCR reads. The data contain 150,000 to 200,000 distinct CDR3 sequences, approximately 94% of them singletons. The sample consisted of CD4+ T cells from PBMCs. The receptors stem from a human donor with multiple sclerosis.

The chain recombines TRBV5-1 with TRBJ1-1; 7 positions match TRBD1. This CDR3 has 15 residues. Trimming removed 4 bases from V and 0 bases from J; junction bases left unmatched: 6. Germline V gives CDR1 SGHRS, CDR2 YFSETQ. For the CDR3, the DNA is TGCGCCAGCAGCCCATCGACAGGGATGAACACTGAAGCTTTCTTT. Amino acid sequence: CASSPSTGMNTEAFF.

The rearrangement links TRBV6-1 to TRBJ1-5; D not resolved. Between the trimmed V and J ends, which lost 5 bases and 4 bases, there was a span of 9 bases. Germline CDR1 MNHNS, CDR2 SASEGT. The CDR3 has 13 amino acids. The CDR3 bases are TGTGCCAGCAGTAGGTCAAGTAATCAGCCCCAGCATTTT. Its protein is CASSRSSNQPQHF.

J is TRBJ2-3 and V is TRBV20-1; tentative D call: TRBD2 (6 bases). The CDR3 sequence is 14 residues long. Trimming cost V 6 bases and J 6 bases, with 19 bases left between them. The germline V gene encodes CDR1 DFQATT and CDR2 SNEGSKA (reference sequence). The DNA of the CDR3 is TGCAGTGCCCCCGACCCGAGGCGGGATGATACGCAGTATTTT. Translation: CSAPDPRRDDTQYF.

The chain employs TRBV23-1 and TRBJ1-2; D gene uncertain. TRBV23-1 is an ORF, and what it does is uncertain. V lost 6 bases, J lost 5 bases, and 28 bases lay in between. The CDR3 spans 18 residues. The CDR3 DNA reads as TGCGCCAGCAGCCCCCCCCCTGGGATAAGGGATAACTATTATGGCTACACCTTC. Protein sequence: CASSPPPGIRDNYYGYTF.

V gene TRBV3-1 combines with J gene TRBJ1-2; D is perhaps TRBD1 (6 bases). V lost 3 bases to trimming and J lost 8 bases, with 13 bases between them. CDR3 size: 13 residues. Germline-derived CDR1 and CDR2 are LGHDT and YNNKEL (reference sequence). In DNA, the CDR3 is TGTGCCAGCAGCCAGTCAACAGGGTACGGCTACACCTTC. Encoded protein: CASSQSTGYGYTF.

The genes are TRBV14 and TRBJ2-2; the D gene is possibly TRBD2 (6 bases). The ends were cut back, 4 bases at V and 1 base at J, with 10 bases in the middle. Germline CDR1 is SGHDN and CDR2 is FVKESK. The CDR3 has 15 residues. CDR3 coding DNA: TGTGCCAGCAGCCTCCTAGCGCGGAACACCGGGGAGCTGTTTTTT. Its translation: CASSLLARNTGELFF.

V is TRBV29-1 and J is TRBJ2-1, with 7 bases aligning to TRBD2. The CDR3 is 15 residues long. The J segment lost 7 bases and the V segment lost 3 bases, leaving 12 bases of the junction unmatched. CDR1 SQVTM and CDR2 ANQGSEA come from the germline V gene. DNA for the CDR3: TGCAGCGTTGAGTACTCGGGGAGGGCAGGGAATGAGCAGTTCTTC. Translation gives CSVEYSGRAGNEQFF.

The chain links TRBV2 to TRBJ2-3; 7 bases are a match to TRBD2. The CDR3 runs 11 residues. The ends lost 5 bases at V and 9 bases at J; junction bases unmatched: 2. Germline V gives CDR1 SNHLY, CDR2 FYNNEI. The CDR3: CASSSGATQYF. The CDR3 nucleotides are TGTGCCAGCAGTAGCGGGGCGACGCAGTATTTT.

This chain joins TRBV7-6 and TRBJ1-6; D perhaps matches TRBD1 (5 bases). The CDR3 contains 15 residues. V shed 3 bases and J shed 10 bases, with 16 bases lying between them. Germline assignment: CDR1 SGHVS and CDR2 FNYEAQ. The CDR3 protein is CASSLRPGPASPLHF. As DNA, the CDR3 is TGTGCCAGCAGCTTGCGACCGGGACCGGCCTCACCCCTCCACTTT.

This chain joins TRBV28 and TRBJ1-2; D not resolved. The CDR3 is 13 residues long. V was shortened by 6 bases and J by 7 bases, with 15 bases between the two germline ends. Germline V gene lookup returns CDR1 MDHEN and CDR2 SYDVKM. The chain's CDR3 is CASRPDRAGGYTF. The DNA for the CDR3 is TGTGCCAGCAGACCGGACCGAGCAGGTGGCTACACCTTC.

Written as DNA, the CDR3 is TGTGCCTGGAGTAGAAGAGGGACTGAAGCTTTCTTT. It is translated as CAWSRRGTEAFF. The chain links TRBV30 to TRBJ1-1; D is unclear. Germline assignment: CDR1 GTSNPN and CDR2 SVGIG (reference sequence). Trimming stripped 2 bases from V and 5 bases from J, with 9 bases between. CDR3 length: 12 residues.

The CDR3 spells CASSFGSGPTTYEQYF. In DNA form, the CDR3 reads TGTGCCAGCAGTTTTGGGTCGGGGCCGACTACCTACGAGCAGTACTTC. The chain couples TRBV27 to TRBJ2-7; D may correspond to TRBD1 or TRBD2 (5 bases each). The V gene lost 3 bases and the J gene lost 2 bases, with 17 bases spanning the gap. CDR1 is MNHEY, CDR2 SMNVEV, per germline (reference sequence). The CDR3 extends over 16 amino acids.

The chain couples TRBV18 to TRBJ1-5; unclear D gene. Germline CDR1 is KGHSH and CDR2 is LQKENI. V was clipped by 3 bases and J by 4 bases, with 10 bases between them. CDR3 length equals 14 residues. CDR3 in DNA: TGTGCCAGCTCACCCACAACAGTTAATCAGCCCCAGCATTTT. Its translation: CASSPTTVNQPQHF.

This clonotype was recorded a few times. CDR3: CASSLSSYNEQFF. The CDR3 DNA reads TGTGCCAGCTCCTTAAGCTCCTACAATGAGCAGTTCTTC. This chain links TRBV7-2 with TRBJ2-1; D uncertain. The CDR3 sequence is 13 residues long. The V end was cut by 8 bases, the J end by 0 bases, with 8 bases between. Looked up from germline, CDR1 is SGHTA and CDR2 is FQGNSA.

This chain links TRBV12-3 or TRBV12-4 with TRBJ1-5; D is uncertain. This CDR3 spans 15 amino acids. V lost 4 bases and J 0 bases, leaving 10 bases between the germline ends. The CDR3 loop is CASSYQEYSNQPQHF. The CDR3 DNA reads TGTGCCAGCAGTTACCAGGAGTATAGCAATCAGCCCCAGCATTTT.

The chain recombines TRBV6-5 with TRBJ1-5; no firm D call. The V end lost 0 bases, the J end lost 9 bases, and 12 bases lay between the germline ends. The germline gives CDR1 MNHEY, CDR2 SVGAGI. This CDR3 is built from 14 residues. The CDR3 DNA sequence: TGTGCCAGCAGTTACTCGAACGGGTTGGGGCCCCAGCATTTT. As protein: CASSYSNGLGPQHF.

The V gene is TRBV12-3 or TRBV12-4, the J gene TRBJ2-1, with 11 bases lining up with TRBD2. There are 15 residues in the CDR3. The V and J ends lost 4 bases and 5 bases, in that order; junction bases with no gene match: 4. CDR3 sequence reads: CASSSSGRKNNEQFF. The CDR3 region has the DNA TGTGCCAGCAGTTCTAGCGGGAGGAAGAACAATGAGCAGTTCTTC.

This clonotype was counted only a few times. The rearrangement joins TRBV13 to TRBJ2-3; 9 positions match TRBD2. V shed 2 bases, J shed 2 bases, and the junction held 5 bases outside the gene matches. Germline V gene sequence: CDR1 PRHDT, CDR2 FYEKMQ (reference sequence). The CDR3 totals 16 residues. The CDR3 DNA reads TGTGCCAGCAGCTTAAGAGCGGGAGGCTCCACAGATACGCAGTATTTT. Translation gives CASSLRAGGSTDTQYF.

The rearrangement uses TRBV4-3 and TRBJ1-2, with 8 positions matching TRBD1. The junction had 5 bases not matched to a gene; V was cut back by 1 base and J by 4 bases. Per germline, CDR1 LGHNA and CDR2 YSLEER. The CDR3 spans 15 residues. In nucleotides, the CDR3 is TGCGCCAGCAGCCAAGCCGGACAGGGACCCTATGGCTACACCTTC. It is translated as CASSQAGQGPYGYTF.

This sequence joins TRBV6-5 and TRBJ1-1; D may be TRBD1 (5 bases). V lost 4 bases and J 0 bases, leaving 12 bases between the germline ends. The CDR3 consists of 15 residues. CDR1 and CDR2 from the germline V gene are MNHEY and SVGAGI. For the CDR3, the DNA is TGTGCCAGCAGTTCCCCGGGACGGCTGAACACTGAAGCTTTCTTT. Translation: CASSSPGRLNTEAFF.

The chain has TRBV5-1 and TRBJ2-7, with 11 bases that match TRBD2. The J segment lost 2 bases and the V segment lost 5 bases, leaving 6 bases of the junction unmatched. CDR3 length: 15 residues. CDR1 and CDR2 (germline): SGHRS, YFSETQ. The CDR3 loop reads CASRHTSGSTYEQYF. CDR3 sequence (DNA): TGCGCCAGCAGACACACTAGCGGGAGCACCTACGAGCAGTACTTC.

This clonotype was picked up a small number of times. The rearrangement links TRBV7-3 to TRBJ2-5; D is perhaps TRBD1 or TRBD2 (5 bases each). Per the germline V gene, CDR1 is SGHTA and CDR2 is FQGTGA. V lost 4 bases and J lost 3, with 12 bases in between. The CDR3 has 14 residues. CDR3 in amino acids: CASSSGTRKETQYF. The DNA of the CDR3 is TGTGCCAGCAGCTCCGGGACCAGGAAAGAGACCCAGTACTTC.

The chain is built from TRBV2 and TRBJ2-5, with 8 bases aligning to TRBD1. Trimming removed 3 bases from V and 2 bases from J; junction bases left unmatched: 5. CDR1 and CDR2 (germline): SNHLY, FYNNEI. The CDR3 is made up of 15 amino acids. The CDR3, as DNA: TGTGCCAGCAGTGACCTAGGACAGGGACAAGAGACCCAGTACTTC. It translates to CASSDLGQGQETQYF.

The chain links TRBV7-9 to TRBJ1-3; tentative D call: TRBD1 (6 bases). Trimming took off 5 bases at V and 0 bases at J, with 11 bases between the two ends. This CDR3 region has 15 residues. Per the germline V gene, CDR1 is SEHNR and CDR2 is FQNEAQ (reference sequence). CDR3 nucleotides: TGTGCCAGCAGCACGAGGACAGACTCTGGAAACACCATATATTTT. Its protein product is CASSTRTDSGNTIYF.

The sample holds one count of this clonotype. In DNA, the CDR3 is TGCAGTGCTAGAGGCCTCGCACCTGGAGGGTATGGCTACACCTTC. It encodes CSARGLAPGGYGYTF. The chain links TRBV20-1 to TRBJ1-2, with D unclear. There are 15 residues in the CDR3. Germline CDR1 and CDR2: DFQATT and SNEGSKA (reference sequence). V dropped 1 base and J dropped 5 bases, with 17 bases sitting between them.

The rearrangement links TRBV5-1 to TRBJ1-4; TRBD1 matches at 8 bases. J lost 2 bases, V lost 4 bases, and 1 base had no gene match. The CDR3 runs 14 residues. The germline V gene encodes CDR1 SGHRS and CDR2 YFSETQ. The CDR3 DNA follows: TGCGCCAGCAGCACAGGGGGGACTAATGAAAAACTGTTTTTT. The encoded protein is CASSTGGTNEKLFF.

The gene calls are TRBV11-2 and TRBJ2-3, with 9 bases that match TRBD1. There are 17 residues in the CDR3. The germline CDR1 and CDR2 sequences are SGHAT and FQNNGV. V was clipped by 5 bases and J by 1 base; unmatched bases: 10. The CDR3 is CASSNGQGSGRTDTQYF. CDR3 DNA sequence: TGTGCCAGCAGCAACGGACAGGGGAGCGGACGCACAGATACGCAGTATTTT.

The chain couples TRBV9 to TRBJ2-1; 8 bases are shared with TRBD1. The ends lost 4 bases at V and 4 bases at J; junction bases unmatched: 7. The germline V gene encodes CDR1 SGDLS and CDR2 YYNGEE. This CDR3 has 15 amino acids. The CDR3 loop is CASSPRTGTYNEQFF. CDR3 sequence (DNA): TGTGCCAGCAGCCCCCGGACAGGGACATACAATGAGCAGTTCTTC.

The CDR3 spells CSARDHRIGTQYF. The CDR3 DNA reads TGCAGTGCTAGAGATCATAGAATCGGGACCCAGTACTTC. The V gene is TRBV20-1, the J gene TRBJ2-5; D call uncertain. Germline values: CDR1 DFQATT, CDR2 SNEGSKA (reference sequence). The ends were cut back, 0 bases at V and 7 bases at J, with 12 bases in the middle. There are 13 residues in the CDR3.

The chain links TRBV5-1 to TRBJ1-1, with D perhaps matching TRBD1 (5 bases). Trimming shortened V by 4 bases and J by 0 bases, and 10 bases separated the two germline ends. Looked up from germline, CDR1 is SGHRS and CDR2 is YFSETQ. This CDR3 contains 14 residues. CDR3 protein: CASSVTEMNTEAFF. As DNA, the CDR3 is TGCGCCAGCAGCGTGACAGAAATGAACACTGAAGCTTTCTTT.